Below are 25 T cell receptor beta chains sequenced from a single sample in a study of CXCR3-negative and CXCR3-positive naive CD8 T cells. The authors made the TRB cDNA libraries by 5' RACE using UMI labels. TCRdb reprocessed the 5' RACE reads and reports one entry per CDR3 protein, with no DNA. This repertoire includes about 24,000 distinct CDR3 sequences. The material sequenced was naive CXCR3- CD8+ T cells from blood. Subset: CD45RO-CCR7+CD27+CD95- naive CD8+ T cells lacking CXCR3 (TNR3-). Source of these receptors: a human donor in good health. Some clones in this sample may be carry-over from other donors' samples.

V gene TRBV19 combines with J gene TRBJ2-2; the D call of TRBD1 rests on TCRdb alone, since no DNA is present to check it. This CDR3 contains 16 residues. Germline V gene sequence: CDR1 LNHDA, CDR2 SQIVND (reference sequence). This CDR3 reads CASSPLLTGGTGELFF.

The rearrangement links TRBV27 to TRBJ2-1; TCRdb designates TRBD2, a call that cannot be tested without DNA. CDR1 and CDR2 from the germline V gene are MNHEY and SMNVEV (reference sequence). The CDR3 length is 15 residues. The CDR3 reads CASRDSGFSYNEQFF.

This chain links TRBV19 with TRBJ2-3; the D call from TCRdb, TRBD1, cannot be confirmed without DNA. In germline, CDR1 is LNHDA, CDR2 SQIVND (reference sequence). The CDR3 has 18 amino acids. CDR3 amino acids: CASSTFPGVENGLDTQYF. The variable domain in full, with the rest retrieved from reference TRBV19 and TRBJ2-3, is DGGITQSPKYLFRKEGQNVTLSCEQNLNHDAMYWYRQDPGQGLRLIYYSQIVNDFQKGDIAEGYSVSREKKESFPLTVTSAQKNPTAFYLCASSTFPGVENGLDTQYFGPGTRLTVL.

This chain links TRBV28 with TRBJ2-1; there is no DNA to check the TCRdb D call of TRBD1. Germline V gene sequence: CDR1 MDHEN, CDR2 SYDVKM. The CDR3 contains 14 residues. CDR3 sequence: CASSRLRPEDEQFF.

The rearrangement uses TRBV10-2 and TRBJ1-1; the D call from TCRdb, TRBD1, cannot be confirmed without DNA. Germline CDR1 reads WSHSY; CDR2 reads SAAADI. The CDR3 is 14 residues long. The CDR3 is CASSDAGAHTEAFF.

The V gene is TRBV29-1, the J gene TRBJ2-5; TCRdb's assignment of TRBD2 cannot be checked, as there is no DNA. This CDR3 is built from 14 residues. Germline-derived CDR1 and CDR2 are SQVTM and ANQGSEA. CDR3 in amino acids: CSVEDTRTSFTQYF.

This clonotype is identified as medium-sized (0.01 to 0.1%) from frequency. This chain uses TRBV7-2 with TRBJ2-7; TCRdb's D call of TRBD1 is untestable without DNA. The CDR3 loop spans 15 amino acids. Germline assignment: CDR1 SGHTA and CDR2 FQGNSA. The CDR3 region is CASSPSGTPTYEQYF.

The V gene is TRBV4-3, the J gene TRBJ2-7; the TCRdb call, TRBD1, lacks DNA for checking. This CDR3 comprises 14 residues. The germline V gene has CDR1 LGHNA and CDR2 YSLEER. CDR3 in amino acids: CASSQDWGTYEQYF.

The chain employs TRBV7-9 and TRBJ2-5. Germline CDR1 reads SEHNR; CDR2 reads FQNEAQ (reference sequence). The CDR3 is made up of 13 amino acids. The CDR3: CASSSDGEETQYF.

The J gene is TRBJ2-2, the V gene TRBV6-5. Germline assignment: CDR1 MNHEY and CDR2 SVGAGI. This CDR3 is built from 12 residues. CDR3 protein: CASSYRPGELFF.

The chain combines TRBV29-1 with TRBJ2-2. This CDR3 has 12 residues. Germline V gives CDR1 SQVTM, CDR2 ANQGSEA. This CDR3 is CSVVRPTGELFF.

The chain is built from TRBV6-2 or TRBV6-3 and TRBJ1-1. Looked up from germline, CDR1 is MNHEY and CDR2 is SVGEGT. This CDR3 is built from 17 residues. The CDR3 spells CASSYGGALIWDTEAFF.

This chain links TRBV29-1 with TRBJ1-2; TCRdb lists TRBD1, though no DNA is available to test this call. The V gene's germline CDR1 is SQVTM and CDR2 ANQGSEA. This CDR3 region has 18 residues. CDR3 sequence reads: CSVPKDYTGTGGFRGYTF.

The rearrangement joins TRBV29-1 to TRBJ2-1; TCRdb's D gene call, TRBD2, goes unchecked for lack of DNA. The CDR3 spans 15 residues. Per the germline V gene, CDR1 is SQVTM and CDR2 is ANQGSEA. The CDR3 sequence: CSVASSGGDYNEQFF.

The chain has TRBV7-9 and TRBJ2-7. The CDR3 spans 14 residues. CDR1 is SEHNR and CDR2 is FQNEAQ in the germline V gene (reference sequence). This CDR3 is CAIRVDGFTYEQYF.

CDR3 amino acids: CASSQGAGGNTGELFF. J is TRBJ2-2 and V is TRBV4-1. This CDR3 spans 16 amino acids. Germline-derived CDR1 and CDR2 are MGHRA and YSYEKL.

The J gene is TRBJ1-1, the V gene TRBV29-1; TCRdb's D call of TRBD1 is untestable without DNA. CDR3 length: 12 amino acids. In germline, CDR1 is SQVTM, CDR2 ANQGSEA. CDR3 region: CSVEPGYTEAFF.

This chain links TRBV27 with TRBJ2-3; without DNA, the TCRdb call of TRBD1 cannot be checked. Germline CDR1 and CDR2: MNHEY and SMNVEV (reference sequence). The CDR3 totals 13 residues. The CDR3 region is CASNDRVSDTQYF.

The chain uses TRBV15 and TRBJ1-2; the D call of TRBD1 rests on TCRdb alone, since no DNA is present to check it. Germline V gene sequence: CDR1 LNHNV, CDR2 YYDKDF (reference sequence). The CDR3 is made up of 13 amino acids. CDR3 amino acids: CATSRGTDYGYTF. The whole variable domain, remainder taken from reference TRBV15 and TRBJ1-2, is DAMVIQNPRYQVTQFGKPVTLSCSQTLNHNVMYWYQQKSSQAPKLLFHYYDKDFNNEADTPDNFQSRRPNTSFCFLDIRSPGLGDTAMYLCATSRGTDYGYTFGSGTRLTVV.

This chain joins TRBV14 and TRBJ2-7; TCRdb names TRBD1, which stays unverified in the absence of DNA. Germline CDR1 reads SGHDN; CDR2 reads FVKESK. The CDR3 has 19 amino acids. The CDR3 here is CASSQGPRDPRRVVYEQYF.

The CDR3 sequence is CASSQVARGLGDTQYF. The rearrangement uses TRBV4-2 and TRBJ2-3; the D call of TRBD1 rests on TCRdb alone, since no DNA is present to check it. Germline CDR1 reads LGHNA; CDR2 reads YNFKEQ. This CDR3 contains 16 residues.

The rearrangement links TRBV28 to TRBJ2-2; TCRdb designates TRBD2, a call that cannot be tested without DNA. Germline V gives CDR1 MDHEN, CDR2 SYDVKM. The CDR3 runs 17 residues. CDR3 region: CASSRIPRLARTGELFF.

This chain uses TRBV7-8 with TRBJ2-7; the TRBD1 assignment by TCRdb is unverifiable without DNA. The CDR3 consists of 16 residues. Germline CDR1 SGHVS, CDR2 FQNEAQ. CDR3: CASSLAPWGSSYEQYF. Drawing the rest from reference TRBV7-8 and TRBJ2-7, the complete variable domain is GAGVSQSPRYKVAKRGQDVALRCDPISGHVSLFWYQQALGQGPEFLTYFQNEAQLDKSGLPSDRFFAERPEGSVSTLKIQRTQQEDSAVYLCASSLAPWGSSYEQYFGPGTRLTVT.

The rearrangement joins TRBV7-2 to TRBJ1-4; lacking DNA, the TRBD1 call made by TCRdb goes unchecked. Germline CDR1 is SGHTA and CDR2 is FQGNSA. This CDR3 contains 15 residues. CDR3 loop: CASSSQGGVYEKLFF.

This chain links TRBV5-1 with TRBJ1-6; without DNA, the TCRdb call of TRBD1 cannot be checked. Germline V gene data show CDR1 as SGHRS and CDR2 as YFSETQ. CDR3 size: 16 residues. The chain's CDR3 is CASSLGQGVYNSPLHF.